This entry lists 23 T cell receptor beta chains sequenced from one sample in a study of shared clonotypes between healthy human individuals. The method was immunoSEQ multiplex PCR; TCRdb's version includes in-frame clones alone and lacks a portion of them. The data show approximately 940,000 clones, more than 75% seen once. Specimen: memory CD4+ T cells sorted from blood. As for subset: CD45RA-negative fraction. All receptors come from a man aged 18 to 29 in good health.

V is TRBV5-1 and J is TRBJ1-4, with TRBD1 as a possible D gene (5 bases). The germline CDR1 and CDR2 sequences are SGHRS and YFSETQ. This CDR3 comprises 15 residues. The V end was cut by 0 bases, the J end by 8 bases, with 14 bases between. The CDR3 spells CASSLEGQGGEKLFF. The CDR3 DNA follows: TGCGCCAGCAGCTTGGAGGGGCAGGGCGGGGAAAAACTGTTTTTT.

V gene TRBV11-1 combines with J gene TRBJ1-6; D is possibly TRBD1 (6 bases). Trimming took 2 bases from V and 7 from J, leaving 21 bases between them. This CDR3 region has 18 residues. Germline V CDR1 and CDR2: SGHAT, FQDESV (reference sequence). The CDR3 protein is CASSLSAARGVDNSPLHF. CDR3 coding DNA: TGTGCCAGCAGCTTATCGGCCGCCAGGGGAGTGGACAATTCACCCCTCCACTTT.

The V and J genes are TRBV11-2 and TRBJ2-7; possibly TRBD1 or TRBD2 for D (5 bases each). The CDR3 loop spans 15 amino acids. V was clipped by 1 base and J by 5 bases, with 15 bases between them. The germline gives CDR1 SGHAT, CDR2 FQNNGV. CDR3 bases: TGTGCCAGCAGCTTAGCCCTCAATGGGGGAGACGAGCAGTACTTC. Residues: CASSLALNGGDEQYF.

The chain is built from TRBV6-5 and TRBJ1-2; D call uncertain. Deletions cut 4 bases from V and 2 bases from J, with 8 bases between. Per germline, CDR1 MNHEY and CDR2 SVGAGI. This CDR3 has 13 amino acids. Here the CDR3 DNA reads TGTGCCAGCAGTTGGAACGGGAACTATGGCTACACCTTC. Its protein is CASSWNGNYGYTF.

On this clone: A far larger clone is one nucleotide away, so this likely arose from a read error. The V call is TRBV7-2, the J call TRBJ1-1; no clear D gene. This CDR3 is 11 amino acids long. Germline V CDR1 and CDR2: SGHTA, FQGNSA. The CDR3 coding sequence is TGTGCCAGCAGCGAGAACGCTGAAGCTTTCTTT. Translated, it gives CASSENAEAFF.

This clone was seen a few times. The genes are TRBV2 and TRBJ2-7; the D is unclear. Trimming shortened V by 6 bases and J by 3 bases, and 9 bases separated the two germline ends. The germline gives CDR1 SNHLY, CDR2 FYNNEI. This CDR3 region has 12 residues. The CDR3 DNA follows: TGTGCCAGCAGGGCAATCGGCTACGAGCAGTACTTC. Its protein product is CASRAIGYEQYF.

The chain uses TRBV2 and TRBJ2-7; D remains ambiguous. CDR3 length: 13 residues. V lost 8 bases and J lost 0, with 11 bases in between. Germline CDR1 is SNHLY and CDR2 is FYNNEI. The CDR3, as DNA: TGTGCCAGCCAAGCATCCCACTCCTACGAGCAGTACTTC. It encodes CASQASHSYEQYF.

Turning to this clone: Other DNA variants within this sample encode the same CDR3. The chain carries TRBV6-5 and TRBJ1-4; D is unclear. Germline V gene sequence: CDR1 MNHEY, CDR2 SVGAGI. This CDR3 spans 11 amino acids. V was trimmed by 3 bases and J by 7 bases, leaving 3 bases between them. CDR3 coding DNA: TGTGCCAGCAGTTATGGTGAAAAACTGTTTTTT. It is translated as CASSYGEKLFF.

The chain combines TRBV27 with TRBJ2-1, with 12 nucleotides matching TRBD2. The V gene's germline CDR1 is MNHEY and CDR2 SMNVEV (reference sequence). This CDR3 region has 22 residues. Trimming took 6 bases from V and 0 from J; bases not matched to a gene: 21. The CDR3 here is CASRALRQTSGSPVSSYNEQFF. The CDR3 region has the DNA TGTGCCAGCAGAGCCCTTAGACAGACTAGCGGGAGCCCTGTGAGCTCCTACAATGAGCAGTTCTTC.

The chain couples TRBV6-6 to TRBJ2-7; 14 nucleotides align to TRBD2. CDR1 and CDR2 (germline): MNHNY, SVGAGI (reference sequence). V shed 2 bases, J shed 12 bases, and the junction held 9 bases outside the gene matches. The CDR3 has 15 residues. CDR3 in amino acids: CASSYPGTSGSGWYF. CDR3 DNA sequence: TGTGCCAGCAGTTACCCCGGGACTAGCGGGAGCGGCTGGTACTTC.

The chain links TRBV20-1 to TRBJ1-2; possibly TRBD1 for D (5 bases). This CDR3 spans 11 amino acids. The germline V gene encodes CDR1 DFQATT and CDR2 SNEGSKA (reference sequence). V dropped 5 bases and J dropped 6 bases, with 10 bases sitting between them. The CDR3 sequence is CSAYRGNGYTF. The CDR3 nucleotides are TGCAGTGCTTACCGGGGGAATGGCTACACCTTC.

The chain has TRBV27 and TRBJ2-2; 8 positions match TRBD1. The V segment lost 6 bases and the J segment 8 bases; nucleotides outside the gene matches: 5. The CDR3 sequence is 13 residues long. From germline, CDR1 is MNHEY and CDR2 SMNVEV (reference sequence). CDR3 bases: TGTGCCAGCAGAAGTCACAGGGGGGGGGAGCTGTTTTTT. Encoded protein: CASRSHRGGELFF.

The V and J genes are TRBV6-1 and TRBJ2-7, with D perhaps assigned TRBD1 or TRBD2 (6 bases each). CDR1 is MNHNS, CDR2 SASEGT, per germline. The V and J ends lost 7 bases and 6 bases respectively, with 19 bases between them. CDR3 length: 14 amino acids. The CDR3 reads CASKRASEGGEQYF. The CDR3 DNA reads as TGTGCCAGCAAACGAGCTAGTGAGGGGGGCGAGCAGTACTTC.

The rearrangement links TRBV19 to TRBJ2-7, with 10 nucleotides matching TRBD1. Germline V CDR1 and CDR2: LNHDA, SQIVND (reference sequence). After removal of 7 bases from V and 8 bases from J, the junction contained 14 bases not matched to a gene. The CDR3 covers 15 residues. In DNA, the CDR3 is TGTGCCAGTAAAGACTATGGGACAGGGGCCGAAAAGCAGTACTTC. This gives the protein CASKDYGTGAEKQYF.

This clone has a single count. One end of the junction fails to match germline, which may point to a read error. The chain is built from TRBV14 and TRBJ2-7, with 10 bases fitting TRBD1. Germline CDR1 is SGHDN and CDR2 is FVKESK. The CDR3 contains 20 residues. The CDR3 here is CASSPLKKVSAGQGKSEIAF. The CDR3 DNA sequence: TGTGCCAGCAGCCCCCTCAAGAAAGTCTCGGCGGGACAGGGGAAATCGGAAATCGCCTTC.

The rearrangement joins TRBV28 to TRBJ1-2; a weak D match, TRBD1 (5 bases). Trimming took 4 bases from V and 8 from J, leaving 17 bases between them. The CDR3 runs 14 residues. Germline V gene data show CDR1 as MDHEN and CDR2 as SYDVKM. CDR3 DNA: TGTGCCAGCAGTTCCTCATACGGCCGGGGCGGCTACACCTTC. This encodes CASSSSYGRGGYTF.

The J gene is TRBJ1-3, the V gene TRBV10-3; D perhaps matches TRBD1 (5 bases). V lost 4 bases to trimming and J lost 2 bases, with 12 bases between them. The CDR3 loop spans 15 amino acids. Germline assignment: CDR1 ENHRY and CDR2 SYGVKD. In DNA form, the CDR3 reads TGTGCCATCAGTGGCCGCGGGGGGACTGGAAACACCATATATTTT. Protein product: CAISGRGGTGNTIYF.

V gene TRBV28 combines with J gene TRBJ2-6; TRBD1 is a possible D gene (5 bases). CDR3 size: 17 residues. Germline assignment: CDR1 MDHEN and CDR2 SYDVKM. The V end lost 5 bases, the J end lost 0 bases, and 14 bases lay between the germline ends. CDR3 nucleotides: TGTGCCAGCAGTAGGGGCAGCCAGATCTCTGGGGCCAACGTCCTGACTTTC. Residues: CASSRGSQISGANVLTF. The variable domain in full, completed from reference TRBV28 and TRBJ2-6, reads DVKVTQSSRYLVKRTGEKVFLECVQDMDHENMFWYRQDPGLGLRLIYFSYDVKMKEKGDIPEGYSVSREKKERFSLILESASTNQTSMYLCASSRGSQISGANVLTFGAGSRLTVL.

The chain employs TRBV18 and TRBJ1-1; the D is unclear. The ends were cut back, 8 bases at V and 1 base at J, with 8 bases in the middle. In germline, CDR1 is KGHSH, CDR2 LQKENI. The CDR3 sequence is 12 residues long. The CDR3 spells CASRRENTEAFF. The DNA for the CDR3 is TGTGCCAGCCGGAGGGAGAACACTGAAGCTTTCTTT.

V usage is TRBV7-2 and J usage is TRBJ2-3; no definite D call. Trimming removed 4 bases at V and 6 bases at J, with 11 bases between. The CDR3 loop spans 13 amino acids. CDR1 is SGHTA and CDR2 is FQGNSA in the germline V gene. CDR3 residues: CASSWTVGDTQYF. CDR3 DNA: TGTGCCAGCAGCTGGACCGTTGGTGATACGCAGTATTTT.

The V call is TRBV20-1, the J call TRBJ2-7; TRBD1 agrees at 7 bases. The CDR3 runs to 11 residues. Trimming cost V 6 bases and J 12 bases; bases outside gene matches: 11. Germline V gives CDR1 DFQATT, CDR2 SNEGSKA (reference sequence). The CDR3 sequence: CSAKQGQGVYF. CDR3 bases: TGCAGTGCGAAACAGGGTCAGGGGGTGTACTTC.

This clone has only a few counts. CDR3 loop: CASSLVQLNYGYTF. The CDR3 nucleotides are TGTGCCAGCAGCTTAGTTCAGTTGAACTATGGCTACACCTTC. The rearrangement links TRBV7-2 to TRBJ1-2; D remains unclear. The CDR3 totals 14 residues. Germline V gives CDR1 SGHTA, CDR2 FQGNSA. Trimming stripped 1 base from V and 2 bases from J, with 8 bases between.

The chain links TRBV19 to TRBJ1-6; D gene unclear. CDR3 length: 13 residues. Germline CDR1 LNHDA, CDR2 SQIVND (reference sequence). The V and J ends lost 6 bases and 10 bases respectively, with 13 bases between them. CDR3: CASSTGRNSPLHF. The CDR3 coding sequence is TGTGCCAGTAGCACCGGGAGGAACTCACCCCTCCACTTT.